This TCR beta chain was recorded in a study of T cell responses to AZD1222 COVID-19 vaccine. Study findings and constraints: Scientists sampled the repertoires only once the peak T cell response had passed. Seropositive AZD1222 recipients at baseline numbered only 6 or 7.

This clone was recorded once. Its target is not known. This CDR3 contains 14 residues. With 6 bases removed from V and 0 bases from J, the gap between germline ends came to 11 bases. Germline CDR1 and CDR2: SEHNR and FQNEAQ (reference sequence). The method was immunoSEQ multiplex PCR; TCRdb's version includes in-frame clones alone and lacks a portion of them. The data hold 180,000 or so clones, with around 90% observed a single time. The TCR comes from an adult who received the AZD1222 COVID-19 vaccine. The chain has TRBV7-9 and TRBJ1-2; D is perhaps TRBD1 (5 bases). The material was peripheral blood, obtained 28 days after the second AZD1222 dose. The CDR3 spells CASRHRSANYGYTF. As DNA, the CDR3 is TGTGCCAGCAGACACAGGAGTGCTAACTATGGCTACACCTTC.